This T cell receptor (beta chain) was captured in a study of vaccination and CD4 T cells after COVID-19. Whole-study context: Of the convalescent patients, who were SARS-CoV-2 positive by nasal swab PCR, about ten had mild and one severe disease.

This clonotype was counted between two and nine times. What it binds is unknown. Overall study results and limits: Going from roughly 21 to 40, median SARS-CoV-2-reactive clonotypes did not rise significantly.

CDR1 is DFQATT, CDR2 SNEGSKA, per germline (reference sequence). This CDR3 comprises 14 residues. Trimming removed 5 bases from V and 5 bases from J; junction bases left unmatched: 8. Cultured CD4+ T-cell DNA underwent Oncomine TCR Beta short-read sequencing. Using the QIAamp micro DNA kit, genomic DNA was extracted from the CD4+ T cells that had been cultured. Each CDR3 protein gets one entry after TCRdb re-called the PCR reads with MiXCR. The sample includes approximately 22,000 distinct CDR3 sequences, 30% to 45% of them seen just once. Sample time point: late sampling 161 to 241 days after vaccination in a few convalescent patients. This sample's treatment: roughly 11-day PBMC culture with coronavirus spike peptide pools or control peptides (ViraFEST assay). Via ViraFEST, peptide pools expanded antigen-specific T cells before TCR sequencing.

The clonotype originates from a human donor who had recovered from COVID-19. This material consisted of CD4+ T cells from blood, cultured in vitro, taken about 7 months after SARS-CoV-2 vaccination. The rearrangement uses TRBV20-1 and TRBJ2-2, with 7 positions matching TRBD1. CDR3 loop: CSAADRAMTGELFF. CDR3 bases: TGCAGTGCTGCAGACAGGGCCATGACCGGGGAGCTGTTTTTT.